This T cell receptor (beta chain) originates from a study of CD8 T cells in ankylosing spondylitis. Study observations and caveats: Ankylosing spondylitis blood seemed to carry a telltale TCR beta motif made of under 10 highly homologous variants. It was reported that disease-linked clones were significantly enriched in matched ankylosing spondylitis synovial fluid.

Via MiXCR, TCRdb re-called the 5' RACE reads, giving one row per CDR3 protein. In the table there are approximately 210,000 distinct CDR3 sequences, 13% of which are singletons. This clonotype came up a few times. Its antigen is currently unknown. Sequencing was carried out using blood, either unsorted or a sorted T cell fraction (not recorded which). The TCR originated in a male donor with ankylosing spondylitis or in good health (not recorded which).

CDR3 in DNA: TGCGCCAGCAGCCTTTTTACCACCGGGACAGGGGGCATTGACGGGGAGCTGTTTTTT. Translation: CASSLFTTGTGGIDGELFF. The chain has TRBV4-1 and TRBJ2-2; 12 bases line up with TRBD1. Germline V CDR1 and CDR2: MGHRA, YSYEKL. The junction had 16 bases not matched to a gene; V was cut back by 4 bases and J by 7 bases. There are 19 residues in the CDR3.